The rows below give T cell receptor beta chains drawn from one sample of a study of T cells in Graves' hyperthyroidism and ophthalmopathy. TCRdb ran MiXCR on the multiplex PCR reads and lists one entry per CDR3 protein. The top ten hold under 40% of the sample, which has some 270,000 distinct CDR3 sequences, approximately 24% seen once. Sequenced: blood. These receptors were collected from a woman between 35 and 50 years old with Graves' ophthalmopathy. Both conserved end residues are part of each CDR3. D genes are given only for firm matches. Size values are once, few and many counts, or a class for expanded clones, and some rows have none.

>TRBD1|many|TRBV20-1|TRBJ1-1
CSARPRQGVLRGTEAFF
TGCAGTGCTAGACCTAGACAGGGGGTCTTGAGGGGCACTGAAGCTTTCTTT
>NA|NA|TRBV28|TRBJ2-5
CASSNEETQYF
TGTGCCAGCAGTAACGAAGAGACCCAGTACTTC
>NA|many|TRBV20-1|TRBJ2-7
CSAYTATYEQYF
TGCAGTGCTTATACTGCCACCTACGAGCAGTACTTC
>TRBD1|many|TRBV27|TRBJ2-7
CASANRGYEQYF
TGTGCCAGCGCCAACAGGGGCTACGAGCAGTACTTC
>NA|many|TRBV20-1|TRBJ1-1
CRIQTSAGITEAFF
TGCAGGATACAAACCTCAGCAGGCATCACTGAAGCTTTCTTT
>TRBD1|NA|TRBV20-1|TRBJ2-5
CSAGTGRYQETQYF
TGCAGTGCTGGGACAGGGCGATACCAAGAGACCCAGTACTTC
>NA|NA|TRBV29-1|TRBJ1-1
CSVAYRPPHLNTEAFF
TGCAGCGTTGCCTACAGGCCCCCTCACCTCAACACTGAAGCTTTCTTT
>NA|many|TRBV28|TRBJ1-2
CASSQTGRQGYTF
TGTGCCAGCAGCCAAACAGGGCGCCAGGGCTACACCTTC
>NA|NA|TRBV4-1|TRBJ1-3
CASSQGQLYGNTIYF
TGCGCCAGCAGCCAAGGACAGCTTTATGGAAACACCATATATTTT
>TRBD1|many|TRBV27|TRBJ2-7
CASSLSETGVGEQYF
TGTGCCAGCAGTTTATCAGAGACAGGGGTGGGCGAGCAGTACTTC
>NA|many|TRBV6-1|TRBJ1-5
CASSEVGGAGQPQHF
TGTGCCAGCAGTGAAGTCGGGGGGGCTGGTCAGCCCCAGCATTTT
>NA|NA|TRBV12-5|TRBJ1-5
CASGLQTGEQPQHF
TGTGCTAGTGGTTTGCAGACAGGCGAACAGCCCCAGCATTTT
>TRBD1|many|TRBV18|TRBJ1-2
CASSPGQGDYGYTF
TGTGCCAGCTCACCGGGACAGGGGGACTATGGCTACACCTTC
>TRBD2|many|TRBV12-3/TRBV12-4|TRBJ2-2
CASSLSGSAENTGELFF
TGTGCCAGCAGCCTGAGCGGGAGCGCAGAGAACACCGGGGAGCTGTTTTTT
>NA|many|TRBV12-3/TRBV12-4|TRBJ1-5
CASSLGDQPQHF
TGTGCCAGCAGTTTAGGAGATCAGCCCCAGCATTTT
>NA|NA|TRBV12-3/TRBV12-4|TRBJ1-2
CASSLTPTLANYGYTF
TGTGCCAGCAGTTTAACCCCGACACTAGCTAACTATGGCTACACCTTC
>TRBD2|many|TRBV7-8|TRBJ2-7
CASSSSGTSSYEQYF
TGTGCCAGCAGCTCATCCGGGACTAGCTCCTACGAGCAGTACTTC
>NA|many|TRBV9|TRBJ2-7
CASSPRTTHEQYF
TGTGCCAGCAGCCCCCGAACTACCCACGAGCAGTACTTC
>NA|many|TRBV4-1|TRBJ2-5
CASSQDPGEQETQYF
TGCGCCAGCAGCCAAGATCCGGGAGAGCAAGAGACCCAGTACTTC
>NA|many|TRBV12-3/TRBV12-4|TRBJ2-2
CASSWYSGELFF
TGTGCCAGCAGTTGGTATTCCGGGGAGCTGTTTTTT
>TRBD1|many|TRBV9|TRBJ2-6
CASSVGTGASGANVLTF
TGTGCCAGCAGCGTAGGGACAGGGGCTTCTGGGGCCAACGTCCTGACTTTC
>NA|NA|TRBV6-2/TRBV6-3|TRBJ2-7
CASTGNGYEQYF
TGTGCCAGCACCGGGAACGGGTACGAGCAGTACTTC
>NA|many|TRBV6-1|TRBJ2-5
CASSEGGGQLYQETQYF
TGTGCCAGCAGTGAAGGGGGGGGACAACTGTACCAAGAGACCCAGTACTTC
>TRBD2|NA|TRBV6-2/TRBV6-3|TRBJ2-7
CASSYSSLPREGLYEQYF
TGTGCCAGCAGTTACTCGAGTCTCCCGCGGGAGGGCCTCTACGAGCAGTACTTC
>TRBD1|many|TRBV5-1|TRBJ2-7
CASSVQTGKANEQYF
TGCGCCAGCAGCGTCCAGACAGGGAAAGCAAACGAGCAGTACTTC
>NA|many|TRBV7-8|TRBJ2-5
CASSYQGRGETQYF
TGTGCCAGCAGCTATCAGGGGAGGGGAGAGACCCAGTACTTC
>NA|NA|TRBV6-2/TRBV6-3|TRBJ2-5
CASSRQQAATQETQYF
TGTGCCAGCAGCCGCCAACAAGCTGCCACACAAGAGACCCAGTACTTC
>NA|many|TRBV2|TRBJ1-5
CASSEQRQPNQPQHF
TGTGCCAGCAGTGAACAGCGTCAGCCGAATCAGCCCCAGCATTTT
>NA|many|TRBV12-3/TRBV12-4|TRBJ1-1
CASSPDSGRTTEAFF
TGTGCCAGCAGCCCCGATAGTGGGAGGACCACTGAAGCTTTCTTT
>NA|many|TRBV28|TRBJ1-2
CASASQDYGYTF
TGTGCCAGCGCCTCTCAGGACTATGGCTACACCTTC
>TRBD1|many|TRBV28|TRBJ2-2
CASSPDRGRTGELFF
TGTGCCAGCAGTCCGGACAGGGGGCGAACCGGGGAGCTGTTTTTT
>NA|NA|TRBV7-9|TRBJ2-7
CASSLVTSIQEQYF
TGTGCCAGCAGCTTAGTAACTAGCATTCAAGAGCAGTACTTC
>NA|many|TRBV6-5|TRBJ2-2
CASSYVGQTNTGELFF
TGTGCCAGCAGTTACGTCGGACAAACCAACACCGGGGAGCTGTTTTTT